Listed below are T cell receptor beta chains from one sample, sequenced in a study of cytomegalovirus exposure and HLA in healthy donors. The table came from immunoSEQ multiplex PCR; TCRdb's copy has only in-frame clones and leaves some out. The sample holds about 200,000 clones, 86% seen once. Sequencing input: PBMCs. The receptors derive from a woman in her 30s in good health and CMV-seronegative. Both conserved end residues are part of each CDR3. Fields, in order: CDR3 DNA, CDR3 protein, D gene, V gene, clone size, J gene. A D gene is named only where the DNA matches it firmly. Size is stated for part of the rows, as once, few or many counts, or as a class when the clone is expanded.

DNA: TGTGCCAGCAGTTACTCGGCACCGGGACAGCATATTAAGTACTTC
CDR3: CASSYSAPGQHIKYF
D: TRBD1
V: TRBV6-5
size: few
J: TRBJ2-7

DNA: TGTGCCAGCAGCACACCCATCACCTATAATTCACCCCTCCACTTT
CDR3: CASSTPITYNSPLHF
D: -
V: TRBV28
size: few
J: TRBJ1-6

DNA: TGTGCCAGCAATTCTTGGGGGCCCGGATTTTTGGACACAGATACGCAGTATTTT
CDR3: CASNSWGPGFLDTDTQYF
D: -
V: TRBV5-4
size: -
J: TRBJ2-3

DNA: TGCAGCGTTAGTCAGGGAGGCAGTGGCGAAAAACTGTTTTTT
CDR3: CSVSQGGSGEKLFF
D: -
V: TRBV29-1
size: few
J: TRBJ1-4

DNA: TGTGCCAGCAGCTGGTGGGCAGGATCACAATCCTACGAGCAGTACTTC
CDR3: CASSWWAGSQSYEQYF
D: -
V: TRBV7-2
size: -
J: TRBJ2-7

DNA: TGTGCCAGCAGGGGAGGGAGCAATCAGCCCCAGCATTTT
CDR3: CASRGGSNQPQHF
D: -
V: TRBV7-2
size: -
J: TRBJ1-5

DNA: TGTGCCAGCAGTTTAAAGGGGATTGGATACGAGCAGTACTTC
CDR3: CASSLKGIGYEQYF
D: -
V: TRBV27
size: -
J: TRBJ2-7

DNA: TGTGCCAGCAGCCAAGATGTAGCGGGAGGGTCGTGGGCAGATACGCAGTATTTT
CDR3: CASSQDVAGGSWADTQYF
D: TRBD2
V: TRBV4-2
size: -
J: TRBJ2-3

DNA: TGTGCCAGCAGTCCCAGGGGCCCTGGGGCCAACGTCCTGACTTTC
CDR3: CASSPRGPGANVLTF
D: -
V: TRBV6-5
size: -
J: TRBJ2-6

DNA: TGTGCCAGACCGAATCAACAGGGTATGAACACTGAAGCTTTCTTT
CDR3: CARPNQQGMNTEAFF
D: -
V: TRBV21-1
size: once
J: TRBJ1-1

DNA: TGTGCCAGCAGTTACATGGGGGGGGGCGACACCGGGGAGCTGTTTTTT
CDR3: CASSYMGGGDTGELFF
D: -
V: TRBV6-5
size: -
J: TRBJ2-2

DNA: TGTGCCAGCAGCGAGACAGGGTTTGACTATGGCTACACCTTC
CDR3: CASSETGFDYGYTF
D: TRBD1
V: TRBV5-6
size: -
J: TRBJ1-2

DNA: TGCGCCAGCAGCTTCTTGACAGGAGCTAACTATGGCTACACCTTC
CDR3: CASSFLTGANYGYTF
D: -
V: TRBV5-1
size: -
J: TRBJ1-2

DNA: TGTGCCAGCAGCCTGAAGGACAGGGCGGACACAGATACGCAGTATTTT
CDR3: CASSLKDRADTDTQYF
D: TRBD1
V: TRBV13
size: -
J: TRBJ2-3

DNA: TGTGCCAGCAGCCCAGTGCTAGGAACCGAAGCTTTCTTT
CDR3: CASSPVLGTEAFF
D: -
V: TRBV6-1
size: -
J: TRBJ1-1

DNA: TGTGCCAGCAGTCTCACAGGGTCAGATACGCAGTATTTT
CDR3: CASSLTGSDTQYF
D: -
V: TRBV6-1
size: -
J: TRBJ2-3

DNA: TGTGCCAGCAGTGGAGGGCTGGACATTCAGTACTTC
CDR3: CASSGGLDIQYF
D: -
V: TRBV6-6
size: -
J: TRBJ2-4

DNA: TGTGCCAGCAGGGCGGGGGCAGAGACCCAGTACTTC
CDR3: CASRAGAETQYF
D: -
V: TRBV25-1
size: -
J: TRBJ2-5

DNA: TGTGCCAGCTCACCCTTAGCGGGAGTCCGGAACATTCAGTACTTC
CDR3: CASSPLAGVRNIQYF
D: TRBD2
V: TRBV18
size: -
J: TRBJ2-4

DNA: TGTGCCAGCGATGCGGGACATCAGCCCCAGCATTTT
CDR3: CASDAGHQPQHF
D: -
V: TRBV6-1
size: -
J: TRBJ1-5

DNA: TGTGCCAGCTCACTACAGGCTAGCGGGAGGAATGAGCAGTTCTTC
CDR3: CASSLQASGRNEQFF
D: TRBD2
V: TRBV18
size: -
J: TRBJ2-1

DNA: TGCAGCCGCGGAGGGGACACTGAAGCTTTCTTT
CDR3: CSRGGDTEAFF
D: -
V: TRBV20-1
size: -
J: TRBJ1-1

DNA: TGTGCCAGCAGAAGGAGGGAGGGGTCGGGCACCATATATTTT
CDR3: CASRRREGSGTIYF
D: -
V: TRBV6-1
size: once
J: TRBJ1-3

DNA: TGTGCCAGCACTTTAGGTGGGACTCTGCGTGAAAAACTGTTTTTT
CDR3: CASTLGGTLREKLFF
D: -
V: TRBV7-9
size: once
J: TRBJ1-4

DNA: TGCAGCGTTGGAGGTTTGTGGCTCCAAGAGACCCAGTACTTC
CDR3: CSVGGLWLQETQYF
D: -
V: TRBV29-1
size: -
J: TRBJ2-5

DNA: TGTGCCAGCAGTGCCGCAGGGGGCTATGGAAACACCATATATTTT
CDR3: CASSAAGGYGNTIYF
D: TRBD1
V: TRBV2
size: -
J: TRBJ1-3

DNA: TGTGCCAGCGGGGCGGGAGCCAGGGAGACCCAGTACTTC
CDR3: CASGAGARETQYF
D: TRBD2
V: TRBV7-3
size: once
J: TRBJ2-5

DNA: TGTGCCAGCCAACCCACTAGCGGGAACTACGAGCAGTACTTC
CDR3: CASQPTSGNYEQYF
D: TRBD2
V: TRBV28
size: -
J: TRBJ2-7

DNA: TGTGCCAGCAGCTCGGACAGGTACACCTACGAGCAGTACTTC
CDR3: CASSSDRYTYEQYF
D: TRBD1
V: TRBV2
size: once
J: TRBJ2-7

DNA: TGTGCCAGCAGTTGGGACAGCTACGAGCAGTACTTC
CDR3: CASSWDSYEQYF
D: TRBD1
V: TRBV5-4
size: few
J: TRBJ2-7

DNA: TGCGCCAGCAGGGCCCAGAGGTCAGGGGGGTCCGGGGAGCTGTTTTTT
CDR3: CASRAQRSGGSGELFF
D: -
V: TRBV10-2
size: -
J: TRBJ2-2

DNA: TGTGCCAGCAGTTTAATTCAGGCCGAGCAGTACTTC
CDR3: CASSLIQAEQYF
D: -
V: TRBV28
size: few
J: TRBJ2-7

DNA: TGTGCCAGTAGCACTCACACTACAGAGACCCAGTACTTC
CDR3: CASSTHTTETQYF
D: -
V: TRBV19
size: -
J: TRBJ2-5

DNA: TGCGCCAGCAGCTTAAACCCTACGGTTGCTAGCACAGATACGCAGTATTTT
CDR3: CASSLNPTVASTDTQYF
D: -
V: TRBV5-1
size: -
J: TRBJ2-3

DNA: TGTGCCAGCAGCATGCCCCCGGGCGGGGGCGACGCGACCCAGTACTTC
CDR3: CASSMPPGGGDATQYF
D: -
V: TRBV7-9
size: few
J: TRBJ2-5